This T cell receptor (beta chain) is drawn from a study of shared clonotypes between healthy human individuals. Findings of the study overall: The researchers took only blood, and tissue repertoires probably look different.

Splitting of each subset's genomic DNA was done evenly across several immunoSEQ plates. Here immunoSEQ multiplex PCR was the method, and the copy in TCRdb shows in-frame clones only, minus some. The sample shows more than 450,000 clones, around 79% of them seen only once. This clone has a single count. Its antigen is undetermined. Germline V gene data show CDR1 as SGHTA and CDR2 as FQGNSA. V shed 9 bases and J shed 4 bases, with 10 bases lying between them. This CDR3 region has 13 residues. V gene TRBV7-2 combines with J gene TRBJ2-6, with unresolved D. The sample consisted of PBMCs. The sequence came from a middle-aged woman in good health. Some clones in this sample may be carry-over from other donors' samples. The CDR3 DNA follows: TGTGCCAGTGGGCATCCCGGGGCCAACGTCCTGACTTTC. It specifies CASGHPGANVLTF. The whole variable domain, remainder taken from reference TRBV7-2 and TRBJ2-6, is GAGVSQSPSNKVTEKGKDVELRCDPISGHTALYWYRQSLGQGLEFLIYFQGNSAPDKSGLPSDRFSAERTGGSVSTLTIQRTQQEDSAVYLCASGHPGANVLTFGAGSRLTVL.